The 15 T cell receptor beta chains below all came from one sample that was sequenced in a study of CD8 T cells in Susac syndrome. Random hexamers were used to reverse transcribe an amount of roughly 0.45 to 1 ug RNA. TCRdb called the immunoSEQ multiplex PCR reads again in MiXCR, with one record for every CDR3 protein. The profile covers some 200,000 distinct CDR3 sequences, with almost 96% appearing a single time and 0.075% to 0.1% taken by the ten largest. Sequences were obtained from CD4+ T cells from PBMCs. These receptors were obtained from a human donor with Susac syndrome.

The rearrangement uses TRBV12-3 or TRBV12-4 and TRBJ2-7; TRBD2 aligns across 9 bases. The better agreement between TRBJ2-1 and the DNA end casts doubt on the J call. There are 15 residues in the CDR3. CDR3: CASRRPGLAPSEQFF. The CDR3 DNA reads TGTGCCAGCAGAAGACCGGGACTAGCTCCTAGCGAGCAGTTCTTC.

The chain is built from TRBV3-1 and TRBJ2-2; 8 bases line up with TRBD2. The length of the CDR3 is 16 residues. The germline V gene has CDR1 LGHDT and CDR2 YNNKEL (reference sequence). The ends lost 1 base at V and 3 bases at J; junction bases unmatched: 4. This CDR3 is CASSQGPAGDTGELFF. CDR3 DNA sequence: TGTGCCAGCAGCCAAGGCCCAGCGGGAGACACCGGGGAGCTGTTTTTT.

V usage is TRBV3-1 and J usage is TRBJ2-5, with D perhaps being TRBD1 or TRBD2 (5 bases each). The CDR3 is 14 amino acids. Trimming cost V 1 base and J 5 bases, with 11 bases left between them. CDR1 is LGHDT and CDR2 is YNNKEL in the germline V gene (reference sequence). The DNA for the CDR3 is TGTGCCAGCAGCCAAGGAGGGACCGGGGAGACCCAGTACTTC. Translation: CASSQGGTGETQYF.

V gene TRBV20-1 combines with J gene TRBJ1-6, with D possibly TRBD1 on 6 matching bases. The CDR3 contains 15 residues. Germline CDR1 reads DFQATT; CDR2 reads SNEGSKA (reference sequence). Trimming shortened V by 3 bases and J by 0 bases, and 9 bases separated the two germline ends. The CDR3 loop is CSASRDNSYNSPLHF. The CDR3 coding sequence is TGCAGTGCTAGCAGGGACAACTCCTATAATTCACCCCTCCACTTT.

A single count supports this clonotype. The J gene is TRBJ2-1, the V gene TRBV11-3, with a weak D call TRBD1 (5 bases). Germline-derived CDR1 and CDR2 are SGHNT and YENEEA. The CDR3 totals 13 residues. The V gene lost 5 bases and the J gene lost 3 bases, with 8 bases spanning the gap. CDR3 loop: CASSTQDYNEQFF. DNA of the CDR3: TGTGCCAGCAGCACACAGGACTACAATGAGCAGTTCTTC.

The chain couples TRBV7-2 to TRBJ2-3; perhaps TRBD2 as D (5 bases). The CDR3 spans 15 residues. V lost 4 bases and J 2 bases, leaving 13 bases between the germline ends. CDR1 is SGHTA and CDR2 is FQGNSA in the germline V gene. The CDR3 loop is CASSSQSGVTDTQYF. For the CDR3, the DNA is TGTGCCAGCAGCTCACAGTCCGGGGTCACAGATACGCAGTATTTT.

This chain joins TRBV27 and TRBJ2-6, with 8 bases fitting TRBD1. The CDR3 is 19 amino acids. Germline trimming cut 3 bases from V and 2 bases from J; bases unmatched to any gene: 12. Germline V gene sequence: CDR1 MNHEY, CDR2 SMNVEV (reference sequence). DNA for the CDR3: TGTGCCAGCAGTTTTCCGTCCCGGGACAGGTTTACTGGGGCCAACGTCCTGACTTTC. This encodes CASSFPSRDRFTGANVLTF. Using reference TRBV27 and TRBJ2-6 for the parts outside the CDR3, the full variable domain is EAQVTQNPRYLITVTGKKLTVTCSQNMNHEYMSWYRQDPGLGLRQIYYSMNVEVTDKGDVPEGYKVSRKEKRNFPLILESPSPNQTSLYFCASSFPSRDRFTGANVLTFGAGSRLTVL.

The CDR3: CSARDQRGADTGELFF. In nucleotides, the CDR3 is TGCAGTGCTAGAGATCAGCGGGGGGCCGACACCGGGGAGCTGTTTTTT. The rearrangement links TRBV20-1 to TRBJ2-2; the match to TRBD2 covers 9 bases. This CDR3 contains 16 residues. V dropped 0 bases and J dropped 3; count of bases not matched to a gene: 5. Germline V lookup: CDR1 DFQATT, CDR2 SNEGSKA (reference sequence).

This chain joins TRBV7-2 and TRBJ2-1, with D possibly TRBD2 on 5 matching bases. CDR3 length equals 13 residues. Germline V gene sequence: CDR1 SGHTA, CDR2 FQGNSA. Trimming cost V 5 bases and J 6 bases, with 11 bases left between them. CDR3 amino acids: CASSTPSSNEQFF. In DNA, the CDR3 is TGTGCCAGCAGCACGCCTAGCAGCAATGAGCAGTTCTTC. Combining the CDR3 with reference TRBV7-2 and TRBJ2-1 gives the whole variable domain GAGVSQSPSNKVTEKGKDVELRCDPISGHTALYWYRQSLGQGLEFLIYFQGNSAPDKSGLPSDRFSAERTGGSVSTLTIQRTQQEDSAVYLCASSTPSSNEQFFGPGTRLTVL.

The V and J genes are TRBV2 and TRBJ2-7, with D possibly being TRBD2 (5 bases). Germline assignment: CDR1 SNHLY and CDR2 FYNNEI. This CDR3 is 14 amino acids long. The V gene lost 10 bases and the J gene lost 2 bases, with 18 bases spanning the gap. The CDR3 is CATKRETQAYEQYF. The CDR3 DNA reads as TGTGCCACGAAACGGGAAACTCAAGCCTACGAGCAGTACTTC.

The V gene is TRBV5-4, the J gene TRBJ2-2; the D call may be TRBD1 or TRBD2 (6 bases each). Trimming left V 4 bases short and J 0 bases short, with 16 bases between. The CDR3 consists of 17 residues. The germline V gene encodes CDR1 SGHNT and CDR2 YYREEE (reference sequence). The CDR3 spells CASSVTPGGPNTGELFF. CDR3 in DNA: TGTGCCAGCAGCGTGACACCCGGGGGCCCGAACACCGGGGAGCTGTTTTTT.

The rearrangement uses TRBV6-2 or TRBV6-3 and TRBJ2-1; TRBD2 might be the D (7 bases). CDR1 and CDR2 (germline): MNHEY, SVGEGT. V dropped 6 bases and J dropped 9 bases, with 18 bases sitting between them. The CDR3 is made up of 14 amino acids. This CDR3 is CASRKGGRFGEQFF. The DNA of the CDR3 is TGTGCCAGCAGGAAGGGGGGGCGATTTGGTGAGCAGTTCTTC.

This chain links TRBV14 with TRBJ1-2, with D possibly matching TRBD1 (5 bases). This CDR3 region has 14 residues. V was cut by 0 bases and J by 5 bases, with 10 bases left in between. Germline V CDR1 and CDR2: SGHDN, FVKESK. For the CDR3, the DNA is TGTGCCAGCAGCCAAGAGGTGGGGGTGTATGGCTACACCTTC. Its translation: CASSQEVGVYGYTF.

The rearrangement joins TRBV30 to TRBJ1-4; D is ambiguous. The ends were cut back, 0 bases at V and 3 bases at J, with 11 bases in the middle. This CDR3 spans 15 amino acids. CDR1 GTSNPN and CDR2 SVGIG come from the germline V gene (reference sequence). CDR3 bases: TGTGCCTGGAGTGTACTCCGACGGGCTAATGAAAAACTGTTTTTT. It translates to CAWSVLRRANEKLFF.

V usage is TRBV5-1 and J usage is TRBJ2-7, with D possibly being TRBD2 (6 bases). The CDR3 consists of 13 residues. V dropped 0 bases and J dropped 4 bases, with 8 bases sitting between them. Germline assignment: CDR1 SGHRS and CDR2 YFSETQ. This CDR3 is CASSLVAGYEQYF. The DNA for the CDR3 is TGCGCCAGCAGCTTGGTCGCGGGATACGAGCAGTACTTC.